The rows below give T cell receptor beta chains drawn from one sample of a study of OX40 agonist ivuxolimab in advanced cancers. TCRdb keeps only in-frame clones here, not all; method: immunoSEQ multiplex PCR. This sample carries tens of thousands of clones, 84% of them seen once, and the ten largest clones take 0.95% to 1.5%. The source material was CD4+ or CD8+ T cells sorted from blood, sampled in a trial of the OX40 agonist ivuxolimab. These receptors all stem from an adult with an advanced solid tumor such as melanoma, head and neck, liver or kidney cancer. The CDR3 runs from the conserved cysteine through the conserved F or W. The D gene is left open where the match is weak. The size of a clone is reported for some rows only, either as once, few or many, or as a class for expanded clones.

clone_size	d_call	v_call	j_call	cdr3_aa	cdr3_nt
-	-	TRBV5-1	TRBJ1-1	CASSLGGGNTEAFF	TGCGCCAGCAGCCTAGGTGGAGGGAACACTGAAGCTTTCTTT
-	TRBD2	TRBV9	TRBJ2-7	CASSGGASGNAEQYF	TGTGCCAGCAGCGGGGGGGCTAGCGGGAACGCCGAGCAGTACTTC
-	-	TRBV21-1	TRBJ2-5	CASSKKDSCLPKGTQYF	TGTGCCAGCAGCAAAAAAGACAGTTGCCTACCTAAAGGGACCCAGTACTTC
-	TRBD2	TRBV5-1	TRBJ2-3	CASSLGLAGGPTDTQYF	TGCGCCAGCAGCTTGGGACTAGCGGGAGGGCCTACAGATACGCAGTATTTT
-	-	TRBV5-5	TRBJ1-1	CASSLVYPAGTEAFF	TGTGCCAGCAGCTTGGTTTACCCAGCGGGCACTGAAGCTTTCTTT
-	-	TRBV15	TRBJ2-2	CATSRDSLNGRDTGELFF	TGTGCCACCAGCAGAGATTCTTTAAACGGGAGAGATACCGGGGAGCTGTTTTTT
-	TRBD1	TRBV9	TRBJ2-1	CASSVAGQGGYNEQFF	TGTGCCAGCAGCGTAGCGGGACAGGGGGGGTACAATGAGCAGTTCTTC
-	-	TRBV13	TRBJ1-1	CASSVGRNTEAFF	TGTGCCAGCAGCGTTGGACGTAACACTGAAGCTTTCTTT
-	TRBD1	TRBV5-1	TRBJ2-5	CASSNAGGNQETQYF	TGCGCCAGCAGCAACGCAGGGGGCAACCAAGAGACCCAGTACTTC
-	-	TRBV27	TRBJ2-7	CASSLGPDYEQYF	TGTGCCAGCAGTTTGGGACCAGATTACGAGCAGTACTTC
-	TRBD2	TRBV29-1	TRBJ2-7	CSVSPGLAYEQYF	TGCAGCGTGTCCCCGGGACTAGCCTACGAGCAGTACTTC
once	TRBD1	TRBV7-8	TRBJ1-2	CASSLGDRGLNYGYTF	TGTGCCAGCAGCTTAGGGGACAGGGGACTTAACTATGGCTACACCTTC
-	-	TRBV30	TRBJ2-3	CAWAHRQGGPDTQYF	TGTGCCTGGGCCCACCGGCAGGGGGGCCCAGATACGCAGTATTTT
-	TRBD2	TRBV2	TRBJ2-1	CASSRTSGSSYNEQFF	TGTGCCAGCAGTCGGACTAGCGGGAGCTCCTACAATGAGCAGTTCTTC
-	-	TRBV7-9	TRBJ1-1	CASRDKGGVMNTEAFF	TGTGCCAGCAGGGACAAGGGGGGCGTCATGAACACTGAAGCTTTCTTT
-	TRBD2	TRBV5-8	TRBJ2-1	CASSLVGLAGRNEQFF	TGTGCCAGCAGCCTCGTTGGGCTAGCGGGACGTAATGAGCAGTTCTTC
medium-sized	-	TRBV25-1	TRBJ1-1	CASSALTGFNTEAFF	TGTGCCAGCAGTGCACTGACAGGATTCAACACTGAAGCTTTCTTT
-	-	TRBV9	TRBJ1-1	CASSPRDGSRAFF	TGTGCCAGCAGCCCCAGGGACGGTAGTAGGGCTTTCTTT
-	TRBD2	TRBV6-5	TRBJ2-7	CASSSPGGRDYEQYF	TGTGCCAGCAGTTCCCCAGGCGGGAGAGACTACGAGCAGTACTTC
few	-	TRBV28	TRBJ1-2	CASSPRGQGIDGYTF	TGTGCCAGCAGTCCTAGGGGCCAGGGGATCGATGGCTACACCTTC
-	-	TRBV28	TRBJ2-4	CASSLRGAKNIQYF	TGTGCCAGCAGTTTGCGAGGGGCCAAAAACATTCAGTACTTC
-	TRBD2	TRBV4-2	TRBJ2-1	CASSQAAGGSGGLNEQFF	TGTGCCAGCAGCCAAGCCGCGGGAGGTTCCGGGGGATTGAATGAGCAGTTCTTC
-	TRBD2	TRBV6-5	TRBJ2-1	CASREVAGDREQFF	TGTGCCAGCAGGGAGGTAGCGGGAGATCGGGAGCAGTTCTTC
once	TRBD2	TRBV28	TRBJ2-5	CASSSTGGRVQETQYF	TGTGCCAGCAGTTCTACCGGCGGGAGGGTTCAAGAGACCCAGTACTTC
-	-	TRBV5-6	TRBJ2-7	CASSFQGNRGEQYF	TGTGCCAGCAGCTTCCAGGGAAATCGAGGCGAGCAGTACTTC
-	TRBD1	TRBV11-2	TRBJ2-7	CASSLGDRPTYEQYF	TGTGCCAGCAGCTTAGGGGACAGACCTACCTACGAGCAGTACTTC
-	-	TRBV7-9	TRBJ2-1	CASSFSLSTEQFF	TGTGCCAGCAGCTTCTCTCTGTCGACAGAGCAGTTCTTC
-	-	TRBV5-4	TRBJ1-1	CASSYRLQNTEAFF	TGTGCCAGCAGCTACCGACTTCAGAACACTGAAGCTTTCTTT
-	-	TRBV19	TRBJ1-1	CASSIVGGRANTEAFF	TGTGCCAGTAGTATAGTTGGAGGGAGGGCGAACACTGAAGCTTTCTTT
-	-	TRBV4-2	TRBJ1-1	CASSHEGTNTEAFF	TGTGCCAGCAGCCATGAGGGTACGAACACTGAAGCTTTCTTT
medium-sized	-	TRBV20-1	TRBJ2-1	CSASDHEQFF	TGCAGTGCTAGCGACCATGAGCAGTTCTTC
-	TRBD1	TRBV6-6	TRBJ1-1	CASSKGDSEAFF	TGTGCCAGCAGTAAAGGGGACAGTGAAGCTTTCTTT
few	-	TRBV11-2	TRBJ2-5	CASSLSGGSGETQYF	TGTGCCAGCAGCTTATCGGGTGGGAGTGGAGAGACCCAGTACTTC
-	TRBD1	TRBV28	TRBJ1-1	CATNRGLVTEAFF	TGTGCCACCAATAGGGGGCTTGTCACTGAAGCTTTCTTT
-	-	TRBV4-1	TRBJ1-5	CASSQVGVVVQPQHF	TGCGCCAGCAGCCAAGTTGGGGTAGTGGTTCAGCCCCAGCATTTT
-	TRBD1	TRBV5-4	TRBJ2-1	CASKLGGQGNNEQFF	TGTGCCAGCAAATTGGGGGGACAGGGGAACAATGAGCAGTTCTTC
-	TRBD1	TRBV7-3	TRBJ1-6	CASSYGQGRSPLHF	TGTGCCAGCAGCTACGGACAGGGTCGGTCACCCCTCCACTTT
-	-	TRBV4-2	TRBJ1-1	CASSPREGGPGTTEAFF	TGTGCCAGCAGCCCGAGGGAGGGGGGGCCTGGAACGACTGAAGCTTTCTTT
once	TRBD1	TRBV28	TRBJ1-4	CASSLSTGGLVWDEKLFF	TGTGCCAGCAGTCTCTCGACAGGGGGCTTAGTGTGGGATGAAAAACTGTTTTTT
once	-	TRBV4-2	TRBJ1-2	CASSREHREANF	TGTGCCAGCAGCCGAGAACACCGGGAGGCCAACTTC
-	TRBD2	TRBV9	TRBJ2-3	CASSVGDSGRRDTQYF	TGTGCCAGCAGCGTAGGTGATAGCGGGAGACGGGATACGCAGTATTTT
-	-	TRBV5-4	TRBJ2-1	CASSSARAIINEQFF	TGTGCCAGCAGTTCTGCCAGGGCGATCATCAATGAGCAGTTCTTC
-	-	TRBV28	TRBJ2-7	CASSSPRGRVYEQYF	TGTGCCAGCAGTTCTCCCAGGGGCAGGGTATACGAGCAGTACTTC
-	-	TRBV28	TRBJ2-7	CASSSGAYEQYF	TGTGCCAGCAGTTCCGGAGCCTACGAGCAGTACTTC
once	-	TRBV5-4	TRBJ2-2	CASSLDRRRTNTGELFF	TGTGCCAGCAGCTTGGACCGGCGGAGGACGAACACCGGGGAGCTGTTTTTT
-	TRBD2	TRBV6-5	TRBJ2-1	CASSYTPGLAYEQFF	TGTGCCAGCAGTTACACACCGGGACTAGCGTATGAGCAGTTCTTC
once	TRBD1	TRBV5-8	TRBJ2-1	CASTRQGLAYNEQFF	TGTGCCAGCACCCGACAGGGGCTTGCCTACAATGAGCAGTTCTTC
-	-	TRBV6-5	TRBJ1-5	CASTPTRDSNQPQHF	TGTGCCAGCACCCCCACAAGGGATAGCAATCAGCCCCAGCATTTT
-	-	TRBV11-2	TRBJ1-1	CASSLKFGQINTEAFF	TGTGCCAGCAGCTTAAAATTTGGGCAGATTAACACTGAAGCTTTCTTT
-	TRBD2	TRBV13	TRBJ2-1	CASSLGSGASYNEQFF	TGTGCCAGCAGCTTGGGTAGCGGGGCATCCTACAATGAGCAGTTCTTC
-	TRBD1	TRBV6-1	TRBJ2-7	CASSGQGKLQVREQYF	TGTGCCAGCAGTGGACAGGGGAAGCTACAGGTGCGGGAGCAGTACTTC
-	TRBD2	TRBV19	TRBJ2-7	CASSIYPGLAGGPGEQYF	TGTGCCAGTAGTATATATCCTGGACTAGCGGGAGGGCCAGGAGAGCAGTACTTC
-	TRBD1	TRBV29-1	TRBJ1-1	CSVVLTGGLTEAFF	TGCAGCGTTGTCCTTACAGGGGGCTTGACTGAAGCTTTCTTT
-	TRBD1	TRBV6-1	TRBJ1-4	CASSEKGVDRAIFRFEKLFF	TGTGCCAGCAGTGAGAAGGGGGTGGACAGGGCTATATTTCGTTTTGAAAAACTGTTTTTT
-	-	TRBV7-2	TRBJ2-7	CASSRPQAYEQYF	TGTGCCAGCAGCCGGCCCCAGGCCTACGAGCAGTACTTC
-	TRBD2	TRBV29-1	TRBJ2-2	CSVQFAGGAGELFF	TGCAGCGTTCAGTTTGCGGGAGGGGCCGGGGAGCTGTTTTTT
-	-	TRBV6-6	TRBJ2-3	CASSFSGAHTQYF	TGTGCCAGCAGTTTCTCGGGGGCACATACGCAGTATTTT
-	-	TRBV10-3	TRBJ1-2	CAITGNDYGYTF	TGTGCCATAACAGGGAATGACTATGGCTACACCTTC
-	-	TRBV4-3	TRBJ2-7	CASSHLRDYEQYF	TGCGCCAGCAGCCACCTCAGGGACTACGAGCAGTACTTC
-	-	TRBV4-3	TRBJ2-1	CASSQDNSNEQFF	TGCGCCAGCAGCCAAGATAACAGCAATGAGCAGTTCTTC